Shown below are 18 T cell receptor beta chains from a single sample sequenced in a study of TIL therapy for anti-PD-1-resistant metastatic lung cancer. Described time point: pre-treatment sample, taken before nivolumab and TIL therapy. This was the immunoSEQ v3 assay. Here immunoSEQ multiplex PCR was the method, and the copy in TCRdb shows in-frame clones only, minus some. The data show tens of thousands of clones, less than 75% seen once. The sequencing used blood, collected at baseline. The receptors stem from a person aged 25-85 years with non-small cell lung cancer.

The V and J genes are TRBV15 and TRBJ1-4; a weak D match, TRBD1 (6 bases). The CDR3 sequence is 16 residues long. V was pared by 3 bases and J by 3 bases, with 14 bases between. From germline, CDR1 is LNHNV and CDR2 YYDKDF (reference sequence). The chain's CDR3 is CATSSGGGVANEKLFF. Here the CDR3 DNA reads TGTGCCACCAGCAGTGGAGGGGGGGTCGCTAATGAAAAACTGTTTTTT. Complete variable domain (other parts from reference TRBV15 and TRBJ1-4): DAMVIQNPRYQVTQFGKPVTLSCSQTLNHNVMYWYQQKSSQAPKLLFHYYDKDFNNEADTPDNFQSRRPNTSFCFLDIRSPGLGDTAMYLCATSSGGGVANEKLFFGSGTQLSVL.

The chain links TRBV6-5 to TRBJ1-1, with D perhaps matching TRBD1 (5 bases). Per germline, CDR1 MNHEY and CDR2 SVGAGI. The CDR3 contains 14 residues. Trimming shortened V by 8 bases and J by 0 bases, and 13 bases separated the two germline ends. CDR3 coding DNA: TGTGCCAGCGTAGGGGTCCTAATGAACACTGAAGCTTTCTTT. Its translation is CASVGVLMNTEAFF.

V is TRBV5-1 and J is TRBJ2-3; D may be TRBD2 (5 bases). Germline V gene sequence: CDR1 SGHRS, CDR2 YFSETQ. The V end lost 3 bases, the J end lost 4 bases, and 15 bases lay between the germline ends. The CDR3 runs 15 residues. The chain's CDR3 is CASSSGMRDADTQYF. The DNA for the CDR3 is TGCGCCAGCAGCTCCGGGATGCGAGATGCAGATACGCAGTATTTT.

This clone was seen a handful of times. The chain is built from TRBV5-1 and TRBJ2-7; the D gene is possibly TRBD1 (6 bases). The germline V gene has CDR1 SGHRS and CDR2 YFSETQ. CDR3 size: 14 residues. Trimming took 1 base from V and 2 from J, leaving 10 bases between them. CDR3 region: CASSLTGPTYEQYF. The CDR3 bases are TGCGCCAGCAGCTTGACAGGGCCTACCTACGAGCAGTACTTC.

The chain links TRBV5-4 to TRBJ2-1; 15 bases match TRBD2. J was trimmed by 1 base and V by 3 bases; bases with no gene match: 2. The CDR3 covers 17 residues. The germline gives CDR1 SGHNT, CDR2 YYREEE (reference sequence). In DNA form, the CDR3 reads TGTGCCAGCAGCTCCGGGACTAGCGGGGGGTCCTACAATGAGCAGTTCTTC. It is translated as CASSSGTSGGSYNEQFF.

CDR3: CASELTKRNEQFF. CDR3 sequence (DNA): TGTGCCAGCGAGCTAACCAAGCGAAATGAGCAGTTCTTC. V is TRBV2 and J is TRBJ2-1, with D unclear. Germline V lookup: CDR1 SNHLY, CDR2 FYNNEI. V shed 8 bases and J shed 7 bases, with 15 bases lying between them. CDR3 length: 13 residues.

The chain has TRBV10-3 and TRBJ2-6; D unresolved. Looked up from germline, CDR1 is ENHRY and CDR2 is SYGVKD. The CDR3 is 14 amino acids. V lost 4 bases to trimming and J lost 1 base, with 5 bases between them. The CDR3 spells CAISVKSGANVLTF. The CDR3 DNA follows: TGTGCCATCAGTGTTAAGTCTGGGGCCAACGTCCTGACTTTC.

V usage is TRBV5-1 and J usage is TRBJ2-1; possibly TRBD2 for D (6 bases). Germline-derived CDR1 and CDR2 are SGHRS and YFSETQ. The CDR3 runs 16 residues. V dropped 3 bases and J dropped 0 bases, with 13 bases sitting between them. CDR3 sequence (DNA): TGCGCCAGCAGCTCGACGGCGGGGCTCTCCTACAATGAGCAGTTCTTC. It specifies CASSSTAGLSYNEQFF.

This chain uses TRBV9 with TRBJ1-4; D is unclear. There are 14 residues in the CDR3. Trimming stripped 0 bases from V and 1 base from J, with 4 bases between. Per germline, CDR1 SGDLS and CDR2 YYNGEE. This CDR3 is CASSVGGTNEKLFF. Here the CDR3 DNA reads TGTGCCAGCAGCGTAGGAGGAACTAATGAAAAACTGTTTTTT.

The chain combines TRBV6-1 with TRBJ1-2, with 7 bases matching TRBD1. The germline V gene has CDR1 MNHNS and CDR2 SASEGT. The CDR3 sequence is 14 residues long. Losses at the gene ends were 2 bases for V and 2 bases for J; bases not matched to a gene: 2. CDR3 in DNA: TGTGCCAGCAGTGAAAACAGGGGAAACTATGGCTACACCTTC. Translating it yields CASSENRGNYGYTF.

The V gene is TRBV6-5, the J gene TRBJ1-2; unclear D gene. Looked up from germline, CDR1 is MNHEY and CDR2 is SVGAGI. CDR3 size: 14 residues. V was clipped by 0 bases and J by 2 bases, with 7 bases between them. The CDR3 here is CASSYSTPNYGYTF. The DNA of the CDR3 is TGTGCCAGCAGTTACTCTACACCCAACTATGGCTACACCTTC.

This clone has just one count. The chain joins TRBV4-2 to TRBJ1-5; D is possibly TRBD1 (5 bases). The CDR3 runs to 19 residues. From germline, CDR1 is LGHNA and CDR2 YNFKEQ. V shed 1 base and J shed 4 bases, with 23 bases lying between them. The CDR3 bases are TGTGCCAGCAGCCAAGCGTCAAGGGGCGAAGCCTCTATTAATCAGCCCCAGCATTTT. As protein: CASSQASRGEASINQPQHF.

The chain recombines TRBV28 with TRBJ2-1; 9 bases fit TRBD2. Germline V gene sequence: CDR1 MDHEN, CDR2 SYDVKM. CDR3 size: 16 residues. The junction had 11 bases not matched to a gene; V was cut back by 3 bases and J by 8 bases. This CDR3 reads CASSFPLRGGAYEQFF. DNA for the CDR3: TGTGCCAGCAGTTTTCCCTTGCGGGGGGGAGCCTATGAGCAGTTCTTC.

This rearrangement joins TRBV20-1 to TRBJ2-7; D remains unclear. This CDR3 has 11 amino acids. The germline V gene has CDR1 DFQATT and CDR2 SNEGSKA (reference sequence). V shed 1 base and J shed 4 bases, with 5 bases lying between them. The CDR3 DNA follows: TGCAGTGCTAGAGGACCGTACGAGCAGTACTTC. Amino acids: CSARGPYEQYF.

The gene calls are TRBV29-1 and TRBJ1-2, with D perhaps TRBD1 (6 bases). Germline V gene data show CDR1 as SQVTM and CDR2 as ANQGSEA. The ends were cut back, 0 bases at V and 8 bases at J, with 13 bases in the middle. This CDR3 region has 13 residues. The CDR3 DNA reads TGCAGCGTTGAAGATGGGGGGGCGGAAGGCTACACCTTC. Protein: CSVEDGGAEGYTF.

CDR3 nucleotide sequence: TGTGCCAGCAGCTTCGGACTAGCCTCCTACAATGAGCAGTTCTTC. Translation gives CASSFGLASYNEQFF. The V gene is TRBV5-6, the J gene TRBJ2-1, with 8 positions matching TRBD2. CDR3 size: 15 residues. The germline V gene encodes CDR1 SGHDT and CDR2 YYEEEE. V gave up 2 bases and J gave up 0 bases; unmatched junction bases: 1.

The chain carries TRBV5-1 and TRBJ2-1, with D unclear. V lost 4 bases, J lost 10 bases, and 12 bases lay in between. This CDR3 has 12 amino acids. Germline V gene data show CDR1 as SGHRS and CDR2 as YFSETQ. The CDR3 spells CASSARLSEQFF. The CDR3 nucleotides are TGCGCCAGCAGCGCCAGGCTTTCGGAGCAGTTCTTC.

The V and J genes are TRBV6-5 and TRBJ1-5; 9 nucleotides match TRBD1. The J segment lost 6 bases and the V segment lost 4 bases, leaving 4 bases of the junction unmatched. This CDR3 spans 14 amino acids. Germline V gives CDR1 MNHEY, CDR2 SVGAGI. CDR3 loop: CASSSGQGSQPQHF. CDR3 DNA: TGTGCCAGCAGTTCAGGACAGGGGAGTCAGCCCCAGCATTTT.